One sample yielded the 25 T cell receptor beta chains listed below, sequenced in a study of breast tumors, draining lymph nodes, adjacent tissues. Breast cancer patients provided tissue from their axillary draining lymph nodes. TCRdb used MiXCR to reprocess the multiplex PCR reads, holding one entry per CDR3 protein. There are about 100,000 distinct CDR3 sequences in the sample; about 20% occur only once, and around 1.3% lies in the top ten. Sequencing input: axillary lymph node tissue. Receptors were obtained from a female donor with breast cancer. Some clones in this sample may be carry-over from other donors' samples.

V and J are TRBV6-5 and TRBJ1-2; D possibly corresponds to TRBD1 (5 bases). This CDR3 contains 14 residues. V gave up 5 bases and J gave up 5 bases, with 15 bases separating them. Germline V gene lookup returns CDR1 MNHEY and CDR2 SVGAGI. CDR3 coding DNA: TGTGCCAGCAGTCGTGCCGGGACGGAGTATGGCTACACCTTC. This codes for CASSRAGTEYGYTF.

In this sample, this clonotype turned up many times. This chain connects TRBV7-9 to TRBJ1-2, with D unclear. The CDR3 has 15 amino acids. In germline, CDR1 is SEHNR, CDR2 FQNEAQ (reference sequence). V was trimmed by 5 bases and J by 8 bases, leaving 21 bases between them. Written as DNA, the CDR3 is TGTGCCAGCAGCCCCTCCTGGAGTGGCCCTATGGGCTACACCTTC. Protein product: CASSPSWSGPMGYTF.

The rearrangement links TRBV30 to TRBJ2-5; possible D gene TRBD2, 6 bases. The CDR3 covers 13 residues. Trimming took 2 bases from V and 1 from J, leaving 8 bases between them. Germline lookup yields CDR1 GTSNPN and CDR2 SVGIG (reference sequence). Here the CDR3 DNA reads TGTGCCTGGAGTAGGGACTTCCAAGAGACCCAGTACTTC. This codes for CAWSRDFQETQYF. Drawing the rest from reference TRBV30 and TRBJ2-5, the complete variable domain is SQTIHQWPATLVQPVGSPLSLECTVEGTSNPNLYWYRQAAGRGLQLLFYSVGIGQISSEVPQNLSASRPQDRQFILSSKKLLLSDSGFYLCAWSRDFQETQYFGPGTRLLVL.

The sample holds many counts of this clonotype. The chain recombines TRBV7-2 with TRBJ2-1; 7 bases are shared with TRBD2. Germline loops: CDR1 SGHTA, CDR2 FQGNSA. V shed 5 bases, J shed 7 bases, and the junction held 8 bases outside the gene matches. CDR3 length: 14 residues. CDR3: CASSGTLARNEQFF. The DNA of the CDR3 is TGTGCCAGCAGCGGAACACTAGCGAGGAATGAGCAGTTCTTC. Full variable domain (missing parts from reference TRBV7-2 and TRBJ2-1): GAGVSQSPSNKVTEKGKDVELRCDPISGHTALYWYRQSLGQGLEFLIYFQGNSAPDKSGLPSDRFSAERTGGSVSTLTIQRTQQEDSAVYLCASSGTLARNEQFFGPGTRLTVL.

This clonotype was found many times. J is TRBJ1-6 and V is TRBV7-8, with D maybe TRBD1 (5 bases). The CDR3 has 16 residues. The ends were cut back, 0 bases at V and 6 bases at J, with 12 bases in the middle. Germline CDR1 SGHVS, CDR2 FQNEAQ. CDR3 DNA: TGTGCCAGCAGCTTAGCGCGGACACCGTTTAATTCACCCCTCCACTTT. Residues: CASSLARTPFNSPLHF.

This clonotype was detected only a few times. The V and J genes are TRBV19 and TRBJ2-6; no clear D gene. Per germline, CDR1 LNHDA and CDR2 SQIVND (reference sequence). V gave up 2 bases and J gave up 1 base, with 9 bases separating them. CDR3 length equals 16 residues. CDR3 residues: CASSINIGSGANVLTF. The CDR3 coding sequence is TGTGCCAGTAGTATAAATATTGGTTCTGGGGCCAACGTCCTGACTTTC.

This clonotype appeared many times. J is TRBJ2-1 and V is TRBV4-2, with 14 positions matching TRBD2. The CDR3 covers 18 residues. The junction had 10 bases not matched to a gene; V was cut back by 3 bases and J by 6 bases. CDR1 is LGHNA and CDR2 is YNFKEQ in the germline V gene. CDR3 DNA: TGTGCCAGCAGCCACCGTGCGGGACTAGCGGGAGACGGCAATGAGCAGTTCTTC. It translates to CASSHRAGLAGDGNEQFF.

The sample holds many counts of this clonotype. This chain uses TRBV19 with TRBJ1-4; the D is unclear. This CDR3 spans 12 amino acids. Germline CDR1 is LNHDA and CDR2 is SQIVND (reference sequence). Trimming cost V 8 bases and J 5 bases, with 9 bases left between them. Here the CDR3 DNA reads TGTGCCAGTCGCCGGGCGAATGAAAAACTGTTTTTT. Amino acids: CASRRANEKLFF.

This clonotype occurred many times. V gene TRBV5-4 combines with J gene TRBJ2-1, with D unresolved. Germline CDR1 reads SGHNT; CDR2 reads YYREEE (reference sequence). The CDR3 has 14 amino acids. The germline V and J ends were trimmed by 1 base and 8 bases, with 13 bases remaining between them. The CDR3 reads CASSLRDTPHEQFF. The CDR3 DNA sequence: TGTGCCAGCAGCTTGCGCGACACTCCCCATGAGCAGTTCTTC.

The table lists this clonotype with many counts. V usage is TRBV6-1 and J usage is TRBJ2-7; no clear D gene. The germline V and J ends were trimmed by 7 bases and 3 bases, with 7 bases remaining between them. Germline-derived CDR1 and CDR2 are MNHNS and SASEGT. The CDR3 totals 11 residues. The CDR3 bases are TGTGCCAGCAAGACCCACTACGAGCAGTACTTC. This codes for CASKTHYEQYF.

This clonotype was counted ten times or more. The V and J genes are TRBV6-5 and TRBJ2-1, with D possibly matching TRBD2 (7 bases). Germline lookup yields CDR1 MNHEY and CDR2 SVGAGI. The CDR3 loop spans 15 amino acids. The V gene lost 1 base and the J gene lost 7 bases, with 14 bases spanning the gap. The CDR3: CASSYFGGGWNEQFF. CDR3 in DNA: TGTGCCAGCAGTTACTTTGGCGGGGGCTGGAATGAGCAGTTCTTC.

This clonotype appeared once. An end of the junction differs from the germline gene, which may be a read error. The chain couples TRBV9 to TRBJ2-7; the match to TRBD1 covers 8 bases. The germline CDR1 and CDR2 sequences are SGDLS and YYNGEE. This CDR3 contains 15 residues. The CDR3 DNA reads TGTGCCAGCAGCGTAGAAGGACAGGGTGCCTACAAGCAGTACTTC. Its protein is CASSVEGQGAYKQYF. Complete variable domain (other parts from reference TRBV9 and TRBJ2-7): DSGVTQTPKHLITATGQRVTLRCSPRSGDLSVYWYQQSLDQGLQFLIQYYNGEERAKGNILERFSAQQFPDLHSELNLSSLELGDSALYFCASSVEGQGAYKQYFGPGTRLTVT.

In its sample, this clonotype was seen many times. DNA for the CDR3: TGTGCCAGCAGCTCGGACGGAGGACAGAGGAATTCACCCCTCCACTTT. Translation gives CASSSDGGQRNSPLHF. The chain employs TRBV5-4 and TRBJ1-6, with a weak D call TRBD1 (6 bases). Germline V gives CDR1 SGHNT, CDR2 YYREEE (reference sequence). The V end was cut by 3 bases, the J end by 7 bases, with 17 bases between. The CDR3 is 16 residues long.

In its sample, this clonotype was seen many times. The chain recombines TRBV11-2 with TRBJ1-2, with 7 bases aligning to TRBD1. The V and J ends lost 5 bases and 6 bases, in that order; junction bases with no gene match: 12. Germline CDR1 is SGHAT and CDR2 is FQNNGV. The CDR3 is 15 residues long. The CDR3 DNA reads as TGTGCCAGCAGCCTGCAGGGGGGCCTTTCGGATGGCTACACCTTC. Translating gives CASSLQGGLSDGYTF.

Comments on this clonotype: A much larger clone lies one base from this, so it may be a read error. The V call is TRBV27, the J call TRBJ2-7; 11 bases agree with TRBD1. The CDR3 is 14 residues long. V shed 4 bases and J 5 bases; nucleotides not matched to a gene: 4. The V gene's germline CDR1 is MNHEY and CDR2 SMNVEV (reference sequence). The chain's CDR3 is CASSYGQGADEQYF. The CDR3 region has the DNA TGTGCCAGCAGTTACGGACAGGGGGCCGACGAGCAGTACTTC.

CDR3 protein: CASSSTQGGGTEAFF. The CDR3, as DNA: TGCGCCAGCAGCAGTACACAGGGAGGGGGCACTGAAGCTTTCTTT. The chain joins TRBV5-1 to TRBJ1-1; tentative D call: TRBD1 (6 bases). The ends were cut back, 4 bases at V and 4 bases at J, with 17 bases in the middle. Germline V CDR1 and CDR2: SGHRS, YFSETQ. This CDR3 has 15 residues.

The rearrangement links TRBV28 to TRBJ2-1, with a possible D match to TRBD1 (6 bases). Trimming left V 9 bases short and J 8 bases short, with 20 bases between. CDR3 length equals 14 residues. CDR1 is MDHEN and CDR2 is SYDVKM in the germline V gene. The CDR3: CASGDKGGTDEQFF. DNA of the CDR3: TGTGCCAGTGGGGATAAAGGGGGAACGGATGAGCAGTTCTTC.

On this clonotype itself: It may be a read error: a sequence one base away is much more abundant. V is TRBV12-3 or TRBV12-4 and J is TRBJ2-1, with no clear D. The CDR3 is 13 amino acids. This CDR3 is CSSSLVARNEQFF. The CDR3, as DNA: TGTTCCAGCAGCCTCGTAGCACGCAATGAGCAGTTCTTC.

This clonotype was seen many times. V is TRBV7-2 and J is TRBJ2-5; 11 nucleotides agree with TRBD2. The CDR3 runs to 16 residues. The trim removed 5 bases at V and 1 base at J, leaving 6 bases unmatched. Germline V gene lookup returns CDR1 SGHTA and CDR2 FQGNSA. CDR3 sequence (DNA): TGTGCCAGCAGCCCCCATAGCGGGGGGGCCCAAGAGACCCAGTACTTC. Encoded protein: CASSPHSGGAQETQYF.

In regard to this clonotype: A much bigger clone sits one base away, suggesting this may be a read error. The DNA of the CDR3 is TGTGCCAGCAGCCAAGATGAGGTGGGAGGGGGGGAGGCCCAGTACTTC. Translated, it gives CASSQDEVGGGEAQYF. The rearrangement links TRBV3-1 to TRBJ2-5; maybe TRBD2 (7 bases). V lost 0 bases and J 9 bases, leaving 20 bases between the germline ends. There are 16 residues in the CDR3. Germline CDR1 and CDR2: LGHDT and YNNKEL (reference sequence).

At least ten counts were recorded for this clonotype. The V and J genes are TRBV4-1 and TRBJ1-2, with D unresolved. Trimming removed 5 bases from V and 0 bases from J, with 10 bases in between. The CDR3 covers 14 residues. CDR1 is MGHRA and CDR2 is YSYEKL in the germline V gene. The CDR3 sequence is CASSTSETNYGYTF. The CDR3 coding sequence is TGCGCCAGCAGCACCAGCGAAACTAACTATGGCTACACCTTC.

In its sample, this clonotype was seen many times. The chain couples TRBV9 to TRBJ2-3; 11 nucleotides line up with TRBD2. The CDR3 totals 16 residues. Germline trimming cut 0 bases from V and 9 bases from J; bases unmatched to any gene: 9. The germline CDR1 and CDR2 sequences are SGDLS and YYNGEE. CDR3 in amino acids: CASSVGSRTSGPTQYF. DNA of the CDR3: TGTGCCAGCAGCGTAGGATCCCGGACTAGCGGGCCAACGCAGTATTTT.

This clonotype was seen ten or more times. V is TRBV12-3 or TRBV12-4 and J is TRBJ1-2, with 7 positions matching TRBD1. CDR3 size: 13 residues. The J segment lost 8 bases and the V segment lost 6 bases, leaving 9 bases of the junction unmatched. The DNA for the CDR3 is TGTGCCAGCAGCCCCGGACAGGCTCAGGGCTACACCTTC. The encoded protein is CASSPGQAQGYTF.

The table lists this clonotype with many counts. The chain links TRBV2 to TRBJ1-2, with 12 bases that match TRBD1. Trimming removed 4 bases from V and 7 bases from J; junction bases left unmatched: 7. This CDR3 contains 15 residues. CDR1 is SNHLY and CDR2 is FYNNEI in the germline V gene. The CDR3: CASSGDRGRSGGYTF. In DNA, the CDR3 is TGTGCCAGCAGTGGGGACAGGGGGCGCTCGGGTGGCTACACCTTC.

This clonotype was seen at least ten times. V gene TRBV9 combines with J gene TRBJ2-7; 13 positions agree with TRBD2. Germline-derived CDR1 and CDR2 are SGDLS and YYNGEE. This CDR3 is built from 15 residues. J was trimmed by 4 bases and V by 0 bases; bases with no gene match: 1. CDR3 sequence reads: CASSVGLAGGYEQYF. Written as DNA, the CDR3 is TGTGCCAGCAGCGTAGGACTAGCGGGGGGTTACGAGCAGTACTTC.